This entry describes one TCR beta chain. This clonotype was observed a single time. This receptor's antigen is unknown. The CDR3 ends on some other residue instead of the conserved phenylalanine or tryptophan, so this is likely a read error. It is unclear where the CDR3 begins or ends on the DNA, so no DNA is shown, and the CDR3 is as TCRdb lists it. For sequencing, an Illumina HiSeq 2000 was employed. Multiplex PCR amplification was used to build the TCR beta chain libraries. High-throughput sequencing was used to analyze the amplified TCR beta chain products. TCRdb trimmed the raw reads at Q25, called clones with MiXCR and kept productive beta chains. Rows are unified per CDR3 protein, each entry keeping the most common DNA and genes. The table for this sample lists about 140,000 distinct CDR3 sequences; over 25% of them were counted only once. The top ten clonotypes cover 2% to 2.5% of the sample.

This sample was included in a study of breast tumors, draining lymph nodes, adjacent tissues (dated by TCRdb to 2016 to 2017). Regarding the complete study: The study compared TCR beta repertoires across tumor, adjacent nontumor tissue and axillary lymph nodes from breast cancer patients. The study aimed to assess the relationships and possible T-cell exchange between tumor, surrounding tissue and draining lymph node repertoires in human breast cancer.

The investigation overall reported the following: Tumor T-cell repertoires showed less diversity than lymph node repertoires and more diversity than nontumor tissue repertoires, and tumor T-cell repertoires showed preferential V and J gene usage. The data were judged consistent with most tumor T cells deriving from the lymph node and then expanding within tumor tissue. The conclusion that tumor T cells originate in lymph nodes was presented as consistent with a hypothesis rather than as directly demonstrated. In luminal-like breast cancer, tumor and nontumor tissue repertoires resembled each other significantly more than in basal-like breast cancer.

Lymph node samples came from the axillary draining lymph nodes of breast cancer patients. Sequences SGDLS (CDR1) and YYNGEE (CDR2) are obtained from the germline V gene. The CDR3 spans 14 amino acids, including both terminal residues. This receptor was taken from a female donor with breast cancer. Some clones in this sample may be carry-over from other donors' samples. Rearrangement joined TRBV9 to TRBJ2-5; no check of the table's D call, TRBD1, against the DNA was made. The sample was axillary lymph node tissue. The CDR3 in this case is CASSSRGGTGGSNT.